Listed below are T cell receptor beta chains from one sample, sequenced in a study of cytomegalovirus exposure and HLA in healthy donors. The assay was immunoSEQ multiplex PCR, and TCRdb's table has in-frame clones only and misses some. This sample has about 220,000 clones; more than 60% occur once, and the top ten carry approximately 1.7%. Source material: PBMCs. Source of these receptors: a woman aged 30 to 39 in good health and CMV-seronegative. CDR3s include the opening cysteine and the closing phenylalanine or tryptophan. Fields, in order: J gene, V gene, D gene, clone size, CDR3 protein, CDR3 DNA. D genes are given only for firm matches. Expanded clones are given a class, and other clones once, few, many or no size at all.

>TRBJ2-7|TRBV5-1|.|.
CASSLAGETGEQYF
TGCGCCAGCAGCTTGGCGGGGGAGACGGGCGAGCAGTACTTC
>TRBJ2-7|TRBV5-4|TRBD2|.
CASQAGGPSYEQYF
TGTGCCAGCCAAGCGGGAGGCCCCTCCTACGAGCAGTACTTC
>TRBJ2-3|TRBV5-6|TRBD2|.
CASSSGTRSADTQYF
TGTGCCAGCAGCTCGGGGACTAGGAGTGCAGATACGCAGTATTTT
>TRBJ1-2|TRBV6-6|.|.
CASKDNNYGYTF
TGTGCCAGCAAAGACAATAACTATGGCTACACCTTC
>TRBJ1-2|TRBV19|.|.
CASSRQGGYTF
TGTGCCAGTAGTAGGCAGGGCGGCTACACCTTC
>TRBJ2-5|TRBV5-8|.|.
CASSWGRIQETQYF
TGTGCCAGCAGCTGGGGCAGGATCCAAGAGACCCAGTACTTC
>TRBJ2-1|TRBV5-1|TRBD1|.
CASSLQGAHNEQFF
TGCGCCAGCAGCTTACAGGGGGCCCACAATGAGCAGTTCTTC
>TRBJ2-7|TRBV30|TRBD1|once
CAWIRDSYEQYF
TGTGCCTGGATCCGGGACAGCTACGAGCAGTACTTC
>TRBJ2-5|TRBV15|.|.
CATSSRVGETQYF
TGTGCCACCAGCAGCAGGGTGGGAGAGACCCAGTACTTC
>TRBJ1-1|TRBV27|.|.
CASSMRVGTEAFF
TGTGCCAGCAGTATGAGGGTAGGGACTGAAGCTTTCTTT
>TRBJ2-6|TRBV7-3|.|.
CASSSHRAGANVLTF
TGTGCCAGCAGCTCCCACAGGGCTGGGGCCAACGTCCTGACTTTC
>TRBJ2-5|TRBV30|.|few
CAWRRDSAETQYF
TGTGCCTGGAGGCGGGACAGCGCAGAGACCCAGTACTTC
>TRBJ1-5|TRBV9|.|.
CASSVGLTSQPQHF
TGTGCCAGCAGCGTGGGGCTCACGAGTCAGCCCCAGCATTTT
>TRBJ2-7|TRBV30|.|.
CAWSKAGPTYEQYF
TGTGCCTGGAGTAAAGCGGGCCCGACCTACGAGCAGTACTTC
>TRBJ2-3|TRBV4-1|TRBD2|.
CASSRGVLAGVGDTQYF
TGCGCCAGCAGCCGGGGGGTACTAGCGGGAGTCGGAGATACGCAGTATTTT
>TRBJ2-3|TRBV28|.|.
CASSGLQATDTQYF
TGTGCCAGCAGTGGCTTGCAGGCAACAGATACGCAGTATTTT
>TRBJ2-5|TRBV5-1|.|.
CASSLPSGETQYF
TGCGCCAGCAGCCTGCCATCAGGAGAGACCCAGTACTTC
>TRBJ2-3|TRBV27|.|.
CASSLVSGKDTQYF
TGTGCCAGCAGTTTAGTTTCGGGGAAAGATACGCAGTATTTT
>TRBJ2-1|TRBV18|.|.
CASSPIQSSYNEQFF
TGTGCCAGCTCACCCATACAGAGCTCCTACAATGAGCAGTTCTTC
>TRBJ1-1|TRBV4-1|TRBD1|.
CASSQEGPGGTSIEAFF
TGCGCCAGCAGCCAAGAGGGTCCAGGGGGGACCAGCATTGAAGCTTTCTTT
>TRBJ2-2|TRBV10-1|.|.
CASRVSGDTGELFF
TGCGCCAGCAGGGTTAGCGGAGACACCGGGGAGCTGTTTTTT
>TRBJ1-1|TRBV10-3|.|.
CAISSEGGNTEAFF
TGTGCCATCAGTTCTGAGGGCGGGAACACTGAAGCTTTCTTT
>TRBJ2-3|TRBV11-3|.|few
CASSFSQADTQYF
TGTGCCAGCAGCTTTTCACAGGCAGATACGCAGTATTTT
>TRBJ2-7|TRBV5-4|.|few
CASSASGLNYEQYF
TGTGCCAGCAGCGCCTCGGGACTCAACTACGAGCAGTACTTC
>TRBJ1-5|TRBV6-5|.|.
CATSVWPIGNQPQHF
TGTGCCACCAGCGTTTGGCCCATCGGCAATCAGCCCCAGCATTTT
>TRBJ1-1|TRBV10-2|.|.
CANSIRWGGSEAFF
TGCGCCAACAGTATAAGATGGGGAGGTTCTGAAGCTTTCTTT
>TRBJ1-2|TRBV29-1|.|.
CSVPGGGDGYTF
TGCAGCGTTCCTGGAGGAGGTGACGGCTACACCTTC
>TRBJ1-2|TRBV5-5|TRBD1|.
CASSSEYYRGDYGYTF
TGTGCCAGCAGCTCGGAATATTACAGGGGAGACTATGGCTACACCTTC
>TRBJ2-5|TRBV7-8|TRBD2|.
CASSSSGRAEETQYF
TGTGCCAGCAGCTCTAGCGGGAGGGCCGAAGAGACCCAGTACTTC
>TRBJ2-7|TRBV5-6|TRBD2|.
CASSPPSAGGSHEQYF
TGTGCCAGCAGTCCCCCTTCGGCGGGGGGGTCCCACGAGCAGTACTTC
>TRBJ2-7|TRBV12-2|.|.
CASRSSSLRGYEQYF
TGTGCAAGTCGCTCCTCGTCTCTCCGCGGCTACGAGCAGTACTTC
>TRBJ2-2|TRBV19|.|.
CASSIVQNTGELFF
TGTGCCAGTAGTATAGTCCAGAACACCGGGGAGCTGTTTTTT
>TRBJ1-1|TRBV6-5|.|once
CASRDRGVNTEAFF
TGTGCCAGCAGGGATAGGGGTGTGAACACTGAAGCTTTCTTT
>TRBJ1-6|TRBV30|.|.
CAWKMTVLNSPLHF
TGTGCCTGGAAAATGACAGTTCTCAATTCACCCCTCCACTTT
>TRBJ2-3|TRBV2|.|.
CASRQDATQYF
TGTGCCAGCAGACAGGACGCGACGCAGTATTTT
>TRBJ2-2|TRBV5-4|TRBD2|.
CASRPTSGSDTGELFF
TGTGCCAGCAGACCCACTAGCGGGAGTGACACCGGGGAGCTGTTTTTT
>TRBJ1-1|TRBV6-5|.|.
CASSPFTETEAFF
TGTGCCAGCAGTCCTTTTACAGAGACTGAAGCTTTCTTT
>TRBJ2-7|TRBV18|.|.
CASSPTGGRPGEQYF
TGTGCCAGCTCACCAACGGGGGGCCGCCCAGGCGAGCAGTACTTC
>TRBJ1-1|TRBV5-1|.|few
CASSLGGMRAFF
TGCGCCAGCAGCTTGGGAGGGATGAGGGCTTTCTTT
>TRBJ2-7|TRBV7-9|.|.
CASSNNYEQYF
TGTGCCAGCAGCAACAACTACGAGCAGTACTTC
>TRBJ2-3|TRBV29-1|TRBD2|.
CSAGGGRGVTDTQYF
TGCAGCGCCGGCGGGGGGCGGGGGGTCACAGATACGCAGTATTTT
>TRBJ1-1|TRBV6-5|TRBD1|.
CASSVDRGAEAFF
TGTGCCAGCAGTGTAGACAGGGGAGCTGAAGCTTTCTTT